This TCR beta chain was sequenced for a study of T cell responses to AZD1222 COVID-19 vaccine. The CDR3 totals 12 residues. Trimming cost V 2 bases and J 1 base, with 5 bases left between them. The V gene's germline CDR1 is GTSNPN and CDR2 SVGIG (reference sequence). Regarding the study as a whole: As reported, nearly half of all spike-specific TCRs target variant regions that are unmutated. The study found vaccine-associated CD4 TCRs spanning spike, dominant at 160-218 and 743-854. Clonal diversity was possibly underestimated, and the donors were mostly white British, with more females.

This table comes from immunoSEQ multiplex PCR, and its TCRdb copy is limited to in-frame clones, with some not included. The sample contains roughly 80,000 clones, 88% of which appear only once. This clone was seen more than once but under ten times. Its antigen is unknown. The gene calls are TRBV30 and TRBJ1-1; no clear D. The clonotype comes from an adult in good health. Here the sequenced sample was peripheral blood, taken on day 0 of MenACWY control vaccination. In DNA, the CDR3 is TGTGCCTGGAGTAGAAGGAACACTGAAGCTTTCTTT. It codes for CAWSRRNTEAFF. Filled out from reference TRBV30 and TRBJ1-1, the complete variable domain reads SQTIHQWPATLVQPVGSPLSLECTVEGTSNPNLYWYRQAAGRGLQLLFYSVGIGQISSEVPQNLSASRPQDRQFILSSKKLLLSDSGFYLCAWSRRNTEAFFGQGTRLTVV.